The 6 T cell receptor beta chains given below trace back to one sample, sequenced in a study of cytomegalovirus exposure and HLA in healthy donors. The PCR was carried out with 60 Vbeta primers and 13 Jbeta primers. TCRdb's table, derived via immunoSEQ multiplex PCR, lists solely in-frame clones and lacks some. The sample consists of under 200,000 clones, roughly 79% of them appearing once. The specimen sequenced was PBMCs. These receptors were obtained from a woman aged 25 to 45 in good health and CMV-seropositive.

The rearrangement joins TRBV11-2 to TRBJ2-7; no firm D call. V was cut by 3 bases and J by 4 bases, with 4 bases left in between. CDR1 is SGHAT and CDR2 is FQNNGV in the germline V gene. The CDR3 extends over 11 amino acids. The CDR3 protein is CASSFSYEQYF. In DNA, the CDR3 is TGTGCCAGCAGCTTCTCTTACGAGCAGTACTTC.

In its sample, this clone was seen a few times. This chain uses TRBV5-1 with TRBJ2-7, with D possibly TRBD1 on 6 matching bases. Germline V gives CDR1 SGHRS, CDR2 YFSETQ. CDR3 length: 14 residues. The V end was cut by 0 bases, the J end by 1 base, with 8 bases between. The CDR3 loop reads CASSLAGQSYEQYF. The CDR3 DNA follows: TGCGCCAGCAGCTTGGCCGGACAGTCCTACGAGCAGTACTTC.

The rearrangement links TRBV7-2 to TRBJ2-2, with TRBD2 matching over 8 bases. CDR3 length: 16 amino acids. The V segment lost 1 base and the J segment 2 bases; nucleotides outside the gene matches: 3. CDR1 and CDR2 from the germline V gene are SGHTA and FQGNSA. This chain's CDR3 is CASSLVGTSNTGELFF. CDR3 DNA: TGTGCCAGCAGCTTAGTCGGGACTAGTAACACCGGGGAGCTGTTTTTT.

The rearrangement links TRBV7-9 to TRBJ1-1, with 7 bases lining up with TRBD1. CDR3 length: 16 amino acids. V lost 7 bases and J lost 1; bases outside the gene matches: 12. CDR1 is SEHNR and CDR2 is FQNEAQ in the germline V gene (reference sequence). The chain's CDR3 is CASIPGGDSWNTEAFF. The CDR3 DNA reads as TGTGCCAGCATCCCCGGCGGGGACAGCTGGAACACTGAAGCTTTCTTT.

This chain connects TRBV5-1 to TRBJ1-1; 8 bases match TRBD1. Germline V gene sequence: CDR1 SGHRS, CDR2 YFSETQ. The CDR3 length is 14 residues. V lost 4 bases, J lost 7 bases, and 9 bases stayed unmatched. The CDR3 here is CASSLQQGQVEAFF. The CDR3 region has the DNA TGCGCCAGCAGCCTTCAACAGGGACAGGTTGAAGCTTTCTTT.

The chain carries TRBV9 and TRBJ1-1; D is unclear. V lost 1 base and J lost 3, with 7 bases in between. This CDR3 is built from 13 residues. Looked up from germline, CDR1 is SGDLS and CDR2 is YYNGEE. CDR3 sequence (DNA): TGTGCCAGCAGCGTATACGGGGACACTGAAGCTTTCTTT. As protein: CASSVYGDTEAFF. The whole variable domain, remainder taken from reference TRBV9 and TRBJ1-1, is DSGVTQTPKHLITATGQRVTLRCSPRSGDLSVYWYQQSLDQGLQFLIQYYNGEERAKGNILERFSAQQFPDLHSELNLSSLELGDSALYFCASSVYGDTEAFFGQGTRLTVV.